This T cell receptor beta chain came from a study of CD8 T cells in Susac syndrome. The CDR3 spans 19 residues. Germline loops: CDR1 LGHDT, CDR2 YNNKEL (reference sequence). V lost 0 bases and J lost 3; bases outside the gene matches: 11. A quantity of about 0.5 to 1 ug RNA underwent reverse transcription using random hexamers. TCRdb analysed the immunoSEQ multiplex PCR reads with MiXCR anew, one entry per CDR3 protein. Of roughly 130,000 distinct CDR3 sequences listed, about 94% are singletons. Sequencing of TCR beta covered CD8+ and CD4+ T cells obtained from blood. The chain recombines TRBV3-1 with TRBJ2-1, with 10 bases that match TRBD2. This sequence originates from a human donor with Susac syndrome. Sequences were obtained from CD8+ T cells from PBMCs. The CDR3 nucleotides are TGTGCCAGCAGCCAAGATACTAAAGCGGGGGGGCTTCGCTACAATGAGCAGTTCTTC. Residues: CASSQDTKAGGLRYNEQFF.